The T cell receptor (beta chain) under discussion was sequenced for a study of T-cell memory formation after mild COVID-19. TCR alpha and TCR beta cDNA libraries with sample barcodes and UMIs came from 5'RACE using constant-segment primers. TCRdb analysed the 5' RACE reads with MiXCR anew, one entry per CDR3 protein. Counted here are approximately 350,000 distinct CDR3 sequences, roughly 13% occurring once; the ten biggest clones make up 20% to 25%. Between the trimmed V and J ends, which lost 0 bases and 0 bases, there was a span of 8 bases. Germline CDR1 DFQATT, CDR2 SNEGSKA (reference sequence). CDR3 length: 14 residues. The table lists this clonotype with a few counts.

Input material: PBMCs or a T cell subset sorted from them (not recorded which). The rearrangement joins TRBV20-1 to TRBJ1-2, with D uncertain. The TCR comes from a man in his late teens or twenties who had mild COVID-19 (a few samples of this study predate the infection). Cell type and time point are not known. CDR3 amino acids: CSARDPRTNYGYTF. For the CDR3, the DNA is TGCAGTGCTAGAGACCCCAGGACTAACTATGGCTACACCTTC.